This T cell receptor (beta chain) was recorded in a study of blood T cell repertoires in COVID-19. For the study at large: T cells, B-cell-depleted T cells, or PBMCs provided the cDNA or gDNA that served as material.

In the study's own analysis: Cell counts per sample came from amplifying reference gene primers. The method was immunoSEQ multiplex PCR; TCRdb's version includes in-frame clones alone and lacks a portion of them. V, J and clone size derive from that table, while D and trimming were established from the DNA sequence. The sample holds tens of thousands of clones, around 90% seen once. The CDR3 has 12 amino acids. V dropped 0 bases and J dropped 5 bases, with 3 bases sitting between them. Germline lookup yields CDR1 MNHNS and CDR2 SASEGT. This receptor was identified in a human donor in a cohort sampled during active COVID-19. The V gene is TRBV6-1, the J gene TRBJ2-3, with D hard to call. Sequences were obtained from peripheral blood. CDR3 sequence (DNA): TGTGCCAGCAGTGAAGCGAGAGATACGCAGTATTTT. Its protein is CASSEARDTQYF.